This TCR beta chain was captured by sequencing in a study of blood T cell repertoires in COVID-19. About the study: Acute-phase and convalescent COVID-19 samples originated in the United States, Italy and Spain. The cDNA or gDNA used as material had been derived from T cells, B-cell-depleted T cells, or PBMCs.

CDR3 size: 15 residues. CDR1 and CDR2 from the germline V gene are SGHRS and YFSETQ. The V end was cut by 0 bases, the J end by 0 bases, with 8 bases between. Clones were sequenced by immunoSEQ multiplex PCR, and TCRdb holds only the in-frame ones, with some missing. The sample contains some 330,000 clones, approximately 92% of which appear only once. The V and J genes are TRBV5-1 and TRBJ2-3; D is undetermined. The receptor was derived from a woman in her 30s who had recovered from COVID-19. Sequenced material: PBMCs or T cells enriched from blood (not recorded which). The chain's CDR3 is CASSLVAGSTDTQYF. CDR3 DNA: TGCGCCAGCAGCTTGGTCGCCGGGAGCACAGATACGCAGTATTTT.